The sequence of this T cell receptor beta chain was determined in a study of shared clonotypes between healthy human individuals (TCRdb year 2020). About the full investigation: The cohort included three men and a couple of women between 18 and 49 years of age. Different laboratories and diverse techniques were used to prepare libraries and sequence TCR repertoires, to increase sequencing depth and limit assay-specific biases. For each donor, CD4 naive and CD4 memory were each given three plates, CD8 naive was given two plates, and CD8 memory was given one plate. The study deeply sequenced blood TCR repertoires of five healthy adults to estimate repertoire size and the extent of clonotype sharing between individuals. Each donor's leukapheresis produced roughly between about 0.9 and 9.5 billion PBMCs.

As for this clone: The antigen this receptor binds is unknown. No base quality values were provided; no much bigger clone lies one nucleotide off.

The donors were healthy, HIV-negative adults with no recently reported acute infections or vaccinations. Every donor was a Caucasian adult residing in Nashville, Tennessee, USA. Magnetic negative selection was used to enrich CD4+ T cells, after which naive cells were positively selected on CD45RA and the negative fraction became the memory subset. Blood was collected by leukapheresis, and PBMCs were isolated by Ficoll-Histopaque density gradient centrifugation and then cryopreserved in liquid nitrogen vapor phase. Analytical flow cytometry was used to check the purity and quantity of each magnetically sorted T cell population. Genomic DNA was isolated from each sorted fraction and quantified by UV absorbance on a Nanodrop 2000c. Using the deep immunoSEQ assay, TCR CDR3 regions were amplified from genomic DNA by multiplex PCR. Extracted genomic DNA from each cell subset was spread evenly across all wells of several immunoSEQ 96-well plates, with each plate serving as a replicate. Each replicate PCR for sorted subsets received about 220 ng genomic DNA, equal to about 29,000 T cell genomes. Purified libraries were measured with a Qubit 3.0 fluorometer, size-checked on a Bioanalyzer 2100, and measured again with the KAPA Library Quantification kit. Every immunoSEQ 96-well plate was sequenced on a dedicated single-read 150-cycle Illumina NextSeq 550 flow cell. The source study handled its data this way. Because the immunoSEQ output held only junctional sequences and lacked quality scores, the filtering could not match the filtering applied to full-length reads. To assign V/J genes and CDR3, sequences were annotated against IMGT germline references using PyIR, a Python wrapper for IgBLAST v1.9. Reads were filtered out if the reads had weak V/J assignments (E-value above 1e-6), no CDR3, stop codons, out-of-frame junctions, or ambiguous translated residues. A V3J clonotype was defined by an identical inferred V gene, J gene, and CDR3 amino acid sequence. Percentage overlap between repertoires was computed as shared unique clonotypes divided by the size of the smaller repertoire. Repertoire richness was assessed with RTK rarefaction, the Chao1 estimator, and Recon v2.1 estimates of unobserved clonotypes. Generation probabilities were computed with OLGA for all TCRbeta clonotypes obtained by the gDNA method from several donors. Sourced from immuneACCESS, this table was stored by TCRdb with only in-frame sequences that have V and J called. A share of the clones is absent; for the studies checked, an unresolved V gene accounts for under half, and the remainder has no known explanation. The D gene and trimming were derived from the DNA, and the V and J assignments and clone size from that table. The sample profile shows roughly 1 million clones; around 76% of them were found once. 1.4% to 1.5% of the sample is held by the ten biggest clonotypes.

General findings and caveats noted by the study authors: Larger estimated clonotype richness was generally found for naive subsets than for memory subsets. Compared with non-shared clonotypes, the clonotypes found in all four sorted-subset donors had higher generation probabilities. Only blood was sampled, and tissue TCR repertoires likely differ from those in blood. Sharing across several donors was observed for about 5% of naive CD4, over 3% of naive CD8, about 2.3% of memory CD4, and about 0.39% of memory CD8 clonotypes. Pairwise subsampling led to the expectation that sequencing depth would affect the degree of clonotype sharing among donors. Even with the large sequencing depth, rarefaction of the sorted-subset datasets indicated that sequencing was incomplete. The small number of donors limited the genetic and exposure-history diversity represented.

CDR1 and CDR2, per the germline V gene, are MNHNS and SASEGT. The CDR3 holds 14 amino acids from the cysteine to the phenylalanine. Just the 42-base CDR3 DNA is kept, in frame starting at base 1. Deletion took 5 bases off V and 7 bases off J, with a span of 14 bases between the germline ends. The chain is assembled from TRBV6-1 and TRBJ1-4, with TRBD1 tentatively as D gene (6 bases match). The specimen sequenced was memory CD4+ T cells sorted from blood. The cell subset or site label of this sample denotes: CD45RA-negative fraction. The sequence was obtained from a man aged 18 to 29 in good health. The CDR3 protein sequence reads: CASSIDRWGEKLFF. In nucleotides, the sequence is TGTGCCAGCAGTATTGACAGGTGGGGTGAAAAACTGTTTTTT.